This TCR beta chain was sequenced for a study of neurological immune-mediated disorders. Each CDR3 protein gets one entry after TCRdb re-called the 5' RACE reads with MiXCR. The table has 120,000 or so distinct CDR3 sequences, roughly 3.4% seen once. This clonotype was observed a handful of times. The sequence came from a woman aged 25 to 45 with multiple sclerosis. Sequenced material: PBMCs.

DNA for the CDR3: TGTGCCAGCAGCTTGGGACTAGCGGGAGTTCATGAGCAGTTCTTC. Translation gives CASSLGLAGVHEQFF. This chain uses TRBV11-2 with TRBJ2-1, with TRBD2 matching 14 bases. Trimming removed 3 bases from V and 8 bases from J; junction bases left unmatched: 3. Germline V gene data show CDR1 as SGHAT and CDR2 as FQNNGV. The CDR3 is 15 amino acids.